This paragraph covers one T cell receptor (beta chain) sequence. Its antigen remains unknown. With 60 Vbeta and 13 Jbeta primers, the PCR was carried out. Sequencing used immunoSEQ multiplex PCR; TCRdb keeps in-frame clones, though not all of them. The sample contains some 120,000 clones, roughly 82% of which appear only once. CDR1 and CDR2 (germline): MDHEN, SYDVKM. Deletions cut 7 bases from V and 0 bases from J, with 13 bases between. This CDR3 spans 15 amino acids. The source of the sample is a study of cytomegalovirus exposure and HLA in healthy donors. The study's findings and limits: Later work found that TCR association rates differed between HLA loci; DRB1 had the most and HLA-C the fewest. The study reported that TCR beta sequences accurately predicted HLA-A and HLA-B alleles in most subjects. Links to common viral pathogens appeared, in a later analysis, for several of the most significant clusters. The authors later linked a missense DCLRE1C variant to TCR beta V- and J-gene trimming.

The gene calls are TRBV28 and TRBJ1-5; D may be TRBD1 (5 bases). Sequences were obtained from PBMCs. The clonotype was recovered from a male donor in good health and CMV-seropositive. The CDR3 bases are TGTGCCAGCATTAAGCAGACAGATAGCAATCAGCCCCAGCATTTT. This encodes CASIKQTDSNQPQHF.